This TCR beta chain was profiled in a study of radiotherapy plus CTLA-4 blockade in lung cancer. As for the study in general: Across the patients, objective responses occurred in about 18%, and disease control in roughly 33%. Study-wide results and limits: Researchers report tumor-derived TCR clones expanding in blood after radiotherapy plus ipilimumab.

Focal radiation plus CTLA-4 blockade with ipilimumab was given to patients with chemo-refractory metastatic non-small-cell lung cancer. With 4 bases removed from V and 5 bases from J, the gap between germline ends came to 15 bases. Germline lookup yields CDR1 SGHRS and CDR2 YFSETQ. The CDR3 has 14 amino acids. To note about this clone: Its antigen is as yet unknown.

The table came from immunoSEQ multiplex PCR; TCRdb's copy has only in-frame clones and leaves some out. The sample carries around 26,000 clones, 60% to 75% recorded once. This TCR derives from a human donor with non-small cell lung cancer whose response to radiotherapy plus ipilimumab could not be evaluated. The chain recombines TRBV5-1 with TRBJ1-1; a possible D gene is TRBD1 (6 bases). The source material was peripheral blood, sampled from a patient treated with radiotherapy plus ipilimumab. CDR3 amino acids: CASSPQGRATEAFF. CDR3 sequence (DNA): TGCGCCAGCAGCCCCCAGGGGCGGGCGACTGAAGCTTTCTTT.